One T cell receptor (beta chain) is described in this entry. No antigen is known for it. CDR3 length: 17 amino acids. The PCR used 60 Vbeta and 13 Jbeta primers. The repertoire was sequenced with immunoSEQ multiplex PCR; TCRdb's copy has only in-frame clones and lacks some. This table has 170,000 or so clones, roughly 78% appearing once. This sample is part of a study of cytomegalovirus exposure and HLA in healthy donors. Study-level results: Equally common other TCR beta chains were less clonally expanded than HLA-associated ones, a later analysis found.

Sequenced material: PBMCs. The chain recombines TRBV21-1 with TRBJ1-1; TRBD1, the D gene given by the table, was not confirmed from the DNA. TRBV21-1 is shown as a pseudogene. This receptor was identified in a woman aged 45-65 years in good health and CMV-seropositive. The CDR3 loop is CASSKERQGVGNTEAFF. In DNA form, the CDR3 reads TGTGCCAGCAGCAAAGAGCGCCAGGGGGTCGGGAACACTGAAGCTTTCTTT.